Below, 21 T cell receptor beta chains from the same sample are listed, as sequenced in a study of response to subunit inactivated influenza vaccine. A single record per CDR3 protein comes from TCRdb applying MiXCR to the RT-PCR reads. The sample contains roughly 700,000 distinct CDR3 sequences, approximately 15% of which appear only once. The sequencing here drew on PBMCs from blood, taken less than 15 days before vaccination. All receptors derive from a man aged 45-65 years who received an inactivated influenza vaccine.

The J gene is TRBJ1-4, the V gene TRBV12-3 or TRBV12-4; D possibly corresponds to TRBD1 (5 bases). Trimming shortened V by 1 base and J by 8 bases, and 11 bases separated the two germline ends. The CDR3 is 14 amino acids. CDR3 residues: CASSLVEGREKLFF. The CDR3 DNA is TGTGCCAGCAGTTTAGTAGAGGGGAGGGAAAAACTGTTTTTT.

The CDR3 here is CASRPGTETALQPQHF. Here the CDR3 DNA reads TGCGCCAGCAGGCCCGGGACAGAGACAGCTCTTCAGCCCCAGCATTTT. The chain recombines TRBV10-2 with TRBJ1-5, with 7 bases aligning to TRBD1. There are 16 residues in the CDR3. J was trimmed by 6 bases and V by 6 bases; bases with no gene match: 14. CDR1 is WSHSY and CDR2 is SAAADI in the germline V gene.

The chain uses TRBV29-1 and TRBJ2-7, with TRBD1 matching 10 bases. The CDR3 is made up of 15 amino acids. Trimming took 4 bases from V and 4 from J; bases not matched to a gene: 10. Germline CDR1 and CDR2: SQVTM and ANQGSEA. The CDR3 region has the DNA TGCAGCGTTGCGGTCGGACAGGGGGTGAGTTACGAGCAGTACTTC. It yields the protein CSVAVGQGVSYEQYF.

This chain joins TRBV12-3 or TRBV12-4 and TRBJ2-1; no firm D call. This CDR3 is 12 amino acids long. V was trimmed by 6 bases and J by 7 bases, leaving 10 bases between them. The CDR3 coding sequence is TGTGCCAGCAGCCGGGTGGCAAATGAGCAGTTCTTC. This translates into CASSRVANEQFF.

This clonotype was picked up many times. The CDR3 protein is CASNVPGLSYEQYF. CDR3 DNA: TGTGCCAGCAACGTACCGGGACTTTCATACGAGCAGTACTTC. The chain recombines TRBV28 with TRBJ2-7, with D maybe TRBD2 (6 bases). CDR3 length equals 14 residues. CDR1 MDHEN and CDR2 SYDVKM come from the germline V gene. Deletions cut 7 bases from V and 4 bases from J, with 17 bases between. The variable domain in full, with the rest retrieved from reference TRBV28 and TRBJ2-7, is DVKVTQSSRYLVKRTGEKVFLECVQDMDHENMFWYRQDPGLGLRLIYFSYDVKMKEKGDIPEGYSVSREKKERFSLILESASTNQTSMYLCASNVPGLSYEQYFGPGTRLTVT.

The V and J genes are TRBV5-1 and TRBJ1-2; 7 bases are a match to TRBD1. The germline gives CDR1 SGHRS, CDR2 YFSETQ. V was pared by 4 bases and J by 4 bases, with 10 bases of the junction left unmatched. The CDR3 loop spans 15 amino acids. DNA for the CDR3: TGCGCCAGCAGCCAGTACACGGGACAGCCCTATGGCTACACCTTC. This translates into CASSQYTGQPYGYTF.

As to this clonotype: A junction boundary mismatches the germline segment, possibly from a read error. CDR3 DNA sequence: TGTACCAGCTGTTTTTCCGGGACTAGCGGAGCCTCCTACAATGAGCAGTTCTTC. It is translated as CTSCFSGTSGASYNEQFF. This chain joins TRBV2 and TRBJ2-1; 11 nucleotides line up with TRBD2. The CDR3 totals 18 residues. CDR1 and CDR2 (germline): SNHLY, FYNNEI.

This clonotype has just a few counts. The chain couples TRBV3-1 to TRBJ2-1; the match to TRBD2 covers 8 bases. J lost 4 bases, V lost 4 bases, and 9 bases had no gene match. This CDR3 spans 16 amino acids. The germline V gene has CDR1 LGHDT and CDR2 YNNKEL (reference sequence). This CDR3 reads CASSPTSGGAYNEQFF. Here the CDR3 DNA reads TGTGCCAGCAGCCCCACTAGCGGAGGGGCTTACAATGAGCAGTTCTTC.

The chain employs TRBV4-2 and TRBJ2-7, with D unresolved. Germline CDR1 and CDR2: LGHNA and YNFKEQ. Deletions cut 2 bases from V and 3 bases from J, with 11 bases between. The CDR3 spans 14 residues. The CDR3 DNA sequence: TGTGCCAGCAGCCAAAGCCGACTGGGCTACGAGCAGTACTTC. It specifies CASSQSRLGYEQYF.

The chain is built from TRBV20-1 and TRBJ2-7; 16 bases align to TRBD2. The CDR3 covers 16 residues. V lost 4 bases and J lost 4; bases outside the gene matches: 7. CDR1 and CDR2 (germline): DFQATT, SNEGSKA (reference sequence). The CDR3 sequence: CSATGTSGRARYEQYF. CDR3 in DNA: TGCAGTGCTACCGGGACTAGCGGGAGGGCCCGGTACGAGCAGTACTTC.

V gene TRBV10-3 combines with J gene TRBJ1-1; D is uncertain. This CDR3 region has 16 residues. Germline V lookup: CDR1 ENHRY, CDR2 SYGVKD. The V end lost 3 bases, the J end lost 2 bases, and 16 bases lay between the germline ends. The CDR3 DNA reads as TGTGCCATCAGTGACGTCGTCAAGGATCGAAACACTGAAGCTTTCTTT. This translates into CAISDVVKDRNTEAFF.

This clonotype was seen at least ten times. The chain joins TRBV4-2 to TRBJ2-2; D gene uncertain. This CDR3 spans 14 amino acids. Trimming took off 1 base at V and 2 bases at J, with 5 bases between the two ends. Germline V gene sequence: CDR1 LGHNA, CDR2 YNFKEQ. CDR3 sequence reads: CASSQAQNTGELFF. The DNA of the CDR3 is TGTGCCAGCAGCCAAGCACAAAACACCGGGGAGCTGTTTTTT.

This clonotype has a handful of counts. The genes are TRBV28 and TRBJ1-4; D might be TRBD1 (5 bases). Per germline, CDR1 MDHEN and CDR2 SYDVKM. The CDR3 is 15 amino acids. Trimming shortened V by 8 bases and J by 4 bases, and 17 bases separated the two germline ends. DNA of the CDR3: TGTGCCAGCTCCAGTTTTGCAGGGTATAATGAAAAACTGTTTTTT. Encoded protein: CASSSFAGYNEKLFF.

The chain recombines TRBV29-1 with TRBJ1-1; TRBD1 is a possible D gene (5 bases). The V gene's germline CDR1 is SQVTM and CDR2 ANQGSEA. The V end lost 6 bases, the J end lost 3 bases, and 11 bases lay between the germline ends. The CDR3 covers 12 residues. CDR3 in DNA: TGCAGCGTAGCGACAGAATACACTGAAGCTTTCTTT. Its translation: CSVATEYTEAFF. The full variable domain, its missing parts supplied by reference TRBV29-1 and TRBJ1-1, is SAVISQKPSRDICQRGTSLTIQCQVDSQVTMMFWYRQQPGQSLTLIATANQGSEATYESGFVIDKFPISRPNLTFSTLTVSNMSPEDSSIYLCSVATEYTEAFFGQGTRLTVV.

The chain joins TRBV5-1 to TRBJ2-5; no firm D call. Germline CDR1 is SGHRS and CDR2 is YFSETQ. This CDR3 comprises 13 residues. Trimming left V 2 bases short and J 2 bases short, with 7 bases between. CDR3 sequence reads: CASSFTPQETQYF. CDR3 nucleotides: TGCGCCAGCAGCTTCACCCCGCAAGAGACCCAGTACTTC.

There are a few counts of this clonotype. The chain links TRBV3-1 to TRBJ2-1; 7 bases agree with TRBD2. The CDR3 length is 15 residues. Germline lookup yields CDR1 LGHDT and CDR2 YNNKEL (reference sequence). V gave up 0 bases and J gave up 11 bases; unmatched junction bases: 10. The CDR3 loop reads CASSQDLSSGPKQFF. In nucleotides, the CDR3 is TGTGCCAGCAGCCAAGATTTGTCTAGCGGCCCTAAGCAGTTCTTC.

This clonotype showed up just a few times. V usage is TRBV3-1 and J usage is TRBJ2-5; D could derive from TRBD1 or TRBD2 (6 bases each). The V end lost 1 base, the J end lost 5 bases, and 11 bases lay between the germline ends. The CDR3 totals 14 residues. The germline gives CDR1 LGHDT, CDR2 YNNKEL (reference sequence). CDR3 in DNA: TGTGCCAGCAGCCAAGTTACAGGGAGGGAGACCCAGTACTTC. Amino acid sequence: CASSQVTGRETQYF.

This clonotype was seen more than once but under ten times. This sequence joins TRBV20-1 and TRBJ1-5; 11 nucleotides align to TRBD1. The CDR3 totals 16 residues. V lost 6 bases and J lost 8; bases outside the gene matches: 15. Germline CDR1 reads DFQATT; CDR2 reads SNEGSKA (reference sequence). The CDR3 bases are TGCAGTGCCCTGGACAGGGGGCGCGAGGGTGGGAAGCCCCAGCATTTT. As protein: CSALDRGREGGKPQHF.

There are many counts of this clonotype. The genes are TRBV20-1 and TRBJ1-2; D not resolved. In germline, CDR1 is DFQATT, CDR2 SNEGSKA (reference sequence). Trimming took off 4 bases at V and 7 bases at J, with 4 bases between the two ends. The CDR3 contains 9 residues. CDR3 region: CSAMAGYTF. CDR3 in DNA: TGCAGTGCTATGGCTGGCTACACCTTC.

The chain has TRBV6-2 or TRBV6-3 and TRBJ2-5, with 10 positions matching TRBD2. Unmatched junction bases numbered 6, after V lost 6 bases and J lost 2 bases. This CDR3 has 15 residues. Germline CDR1 reads MNHEY; CDR2 reads SVGEGT. CDR3 nucleotide sequence: TGTGCCAGCAGGCGCTATAGCGGGGGGCAAGAGACCCAGTACTTC. It is translated as CASRRYSGGQETQYF.

The gene calls are TRBV28 and TRBJ2-1; 8 nucleotides align to TRBD2. The germline V gene encodes CDR1 MDHEN and CDR2 SYDVKM. With V trimmed by 4 bases and J by 5 bases, 13 bases remained unmatched. The CDR3 is made up of 17 amino acids. The DNA for the CDR3 is TGTGCCAGCAGTTCCCTCGTGTTGCGGGGGGCAAACAATGAGCAGTTCTTC. It specifies CASSSLVLRGANNEQFF.